The T cell receptor (beta chain) described here comes from a study of cytomegalovirus exposure and HLA in healthy donors. This CDR3 is 14 amino acids long. The J segment lost 8 bases and the V segment lost 5 bases, leaving 8 bases of the junction unmatched. Germline V gene data show CDR1 as SEHNR and CDR2 as FQNEAQ (reference sequence). The PCR used 60 Vbeta and 13 Jbeta primers. The data were produced by immunoSEQ multiplex PCR, yet TCRdb's version contains in-frame clones alone and is incomplete. This sample has about 170,000 clones, with over 60% found just once. The chain employs TRBV7-9 and TRBJ2-1; the match to TRBD1 covers 8 bases. Sequenced material: PBMCs. The source is a girl between 10 and 17 years old in good health and CMV-seronegative. The CDR3 spells CASSGQGAGDEQFF. CDR3 in DNA: TGTGCCAGCAGCGGTCAGGGGGCCGGCGATGAGCAGTTCTTC.